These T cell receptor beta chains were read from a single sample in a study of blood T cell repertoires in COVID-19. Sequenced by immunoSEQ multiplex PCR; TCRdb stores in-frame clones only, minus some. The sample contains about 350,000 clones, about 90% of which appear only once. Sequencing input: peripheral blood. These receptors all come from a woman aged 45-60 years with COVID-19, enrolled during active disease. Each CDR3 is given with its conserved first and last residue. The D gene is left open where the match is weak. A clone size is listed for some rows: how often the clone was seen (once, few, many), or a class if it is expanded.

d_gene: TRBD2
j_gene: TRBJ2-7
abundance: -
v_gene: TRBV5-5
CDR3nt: TGTGCCAGCAGCTTGGTGGGGCTAGCGGGATACTACGAGCAGTACTTC
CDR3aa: CASSLVGLAGYYEQYF

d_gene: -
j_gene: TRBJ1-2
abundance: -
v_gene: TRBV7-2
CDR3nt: TGTGCCAGCAGCTTGACAGGTGGCTACACCTTC
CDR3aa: CASSLTGGYTF

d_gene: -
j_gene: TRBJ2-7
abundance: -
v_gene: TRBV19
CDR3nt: TGTGCCAGTAGTACTGGACTAACCTACGAGCAGTACTTC
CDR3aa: CASSTGLTYEQYF

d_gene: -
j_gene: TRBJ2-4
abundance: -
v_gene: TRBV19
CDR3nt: TGTGCCAGTAGGATGGGGGGTGACGCCAAAAACATTCAGTACTTC
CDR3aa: CASRMGGDAKNIQYF

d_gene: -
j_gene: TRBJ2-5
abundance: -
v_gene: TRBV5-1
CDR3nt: TGCGCCAGTATGACGGGGAGCGGGGAGACCCAGTACTTC
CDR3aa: CASMTGSGETQYF

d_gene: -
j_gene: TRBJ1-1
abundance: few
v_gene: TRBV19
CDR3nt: TGTGCCAGTAGTGTACAGGGTTACACTGAAGCTTTCTTT
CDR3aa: CASSVQGYTEAFF

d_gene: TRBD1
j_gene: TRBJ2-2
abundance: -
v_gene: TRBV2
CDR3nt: TGTGCCAGCAGTGGGCAGGGGGCCCTCACCGGGGAGCTGTTTTTT
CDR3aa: CASSGQGALTGELFF

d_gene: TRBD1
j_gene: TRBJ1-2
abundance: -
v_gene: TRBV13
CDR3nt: TGTGCCAGCAGCTTAGACAGGGGGGCTAACTATGGCTACACCTTC
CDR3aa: CASSLDRGANYGYTF

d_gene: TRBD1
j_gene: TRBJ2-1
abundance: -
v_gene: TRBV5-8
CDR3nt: TGTGCCAGCAGCTCTGGACAGGGGGCCTCCTACAATGAGCAGTTCTTC
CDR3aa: CASSSGQGASYNEQFF

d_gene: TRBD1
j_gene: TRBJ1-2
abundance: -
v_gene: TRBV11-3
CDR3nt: TGTGCCAGCAGAGAGACAGGGAGTGGGGACTATGGCTACACCTTC
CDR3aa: CASRETGSGDYGYTF

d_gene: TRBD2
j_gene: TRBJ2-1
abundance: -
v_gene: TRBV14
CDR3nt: TGTGCCAGCAGCCAAGAAGCGGGAGGCTACAATGAGCAGTTCTTC
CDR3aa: CASSQEAGGYNEQFF

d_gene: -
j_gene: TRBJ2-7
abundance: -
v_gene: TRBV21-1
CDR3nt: TGTGCCAGCAGCACAAACAGGGGAAGGTACGAGCAGTACTTC
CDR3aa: CASSTNRGRYEQYF

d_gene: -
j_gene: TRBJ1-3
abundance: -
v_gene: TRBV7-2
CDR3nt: TGTGCCAGCAGCTTATTGGGGGCTAGAGGAGACACCATATATTTT
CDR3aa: CASSLLGARGDTIYF

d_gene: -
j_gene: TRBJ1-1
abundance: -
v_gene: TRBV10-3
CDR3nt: TGTGCCATCAGTCCCCGGGGGGGGAGTTCTTCTACTGAAGCTTTCTTT
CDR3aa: CAISPRGGSSSTEAFF

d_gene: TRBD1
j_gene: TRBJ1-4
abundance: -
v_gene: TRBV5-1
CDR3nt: TGCGCCAGCAGCTTAGTACAGGGGGCTAATGAAAAACTGTTTTTT
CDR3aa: CASSLVQGANEKLFF

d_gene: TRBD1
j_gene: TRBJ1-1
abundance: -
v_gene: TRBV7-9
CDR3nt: TGTGCCAGCAGCTTAGATACAGGGGGGTGGTCATCAGCTTTCTTT
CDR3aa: CASSLDTGGWSSAFF

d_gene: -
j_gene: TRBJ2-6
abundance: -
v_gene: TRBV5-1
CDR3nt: TGCGCCAGCAGCGTCTCGGGCTCTGGGGCCAACGTCCTGACTTTC
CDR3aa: CASSVSGSGANVLTF

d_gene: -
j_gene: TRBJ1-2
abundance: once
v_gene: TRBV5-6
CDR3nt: TGTGCCAGCAGTCGCCAGGGGACGACCTTAGGCTACACCTTC
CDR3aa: CASSRQGTTLGYTF

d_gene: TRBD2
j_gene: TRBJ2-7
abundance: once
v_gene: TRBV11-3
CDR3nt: TGTGCCAGCAGCTTAGATAGGAAGCGGGACTACGAGCAGTACTTC
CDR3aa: CASSLDRKRDYEQYF

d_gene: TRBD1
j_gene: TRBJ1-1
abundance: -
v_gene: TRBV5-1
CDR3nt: TGCGCCAGCAGCCTCTACCACAGGGGAGACACTGAAGCTTTCTTT
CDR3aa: CASSLYHRGDTEAFF